One and the same sample provided the 15 T cell receptor beta chains below, sequenced in a study of prognosis after radiotherapy for stage I lung cancer. With two-round multiplex PCR, TCR beta CDR3 sequences were amplified from genomic DNA. The authors ran first-round PCR with primers specific to each TRBV and TRBJ gene. MiXCR, applied by TCRdb to the multiplex PCR reads, yields one record per CDR3 protein. This table holds tens of thousands of distinct CDR3 sequences, about 41% found once. The sequences come from PBMCs, collected before or after stereotactic body radiation therapy (not recorded which). These receptors were collected from a donor at least 50 years old with non-small cell lung cancer.

Comment on this clonotype: A junction end diverges from the germline sequence, so it may reflect a read error. The chain combines TRBV6-1 with TRBJ1-6, with 9 positions matching TRBD1. The CDR3 loop spans 16 amino acids. The germline V gene has CDR1 MNHNS and CDR2 SASEGT. As DNA, the CDR3 is TGTGCCAGCAGTAGTGGACAGGGGACCGGCGATTCACCACTCAACTTT. Translation: CASSSGQGTGDSPLNF.

This chain joins TRBV10-3 and TRBJ2-7, with D maybe TRBD1 (5 bases). This CDR3 is 12 amino acids long. Germline loops: CDR1 ENHRY, CDR2 SYGVKD. V lost 2 bases, J lost 4 bases, and 6 bases lay in between. CDR3 DNA sequence: TGTGCCATCAGTGAGAGGGGATACGAGCAGTACTTC. It is translated as CAISERGYEQYF.

The V and J genes are TRBV2 and TRBJ1-2; TRBD1 might be the D (5 bases). Germline V gives CDR1 SNHLY, CDR2 FYNNEI. The CDR3 is made up of 14 amino acids. The V and J ends lost 4 bases and 0 bases respectively, with 9 bases between them. CDR3: CASSAGGSNYGYTF. The DNA of the CDR3 is TGTGCCAGCAGTGCGGGGGGATCTAACTATGGCTACACCTTC.

This clonotype was recorded once. V usage is TRBV20-1 and J usage is TRBJ2-5; no reliable D call. The V end was cut by 1 base, the J end by 5 bases, with 11 bases between. CDR1 is DFQATT, CDR2 SNEGSKA, per germline (reference sequence). This CDR3 region has 13 residues. The CDR3 is CSARGTSRETQYF. CDR3 bases: TGCAGTGCTAGAGGGACCTCTCGTGAGACCCAGTACTTC.

Turning to this clonotype: This probably arose from a read error, given a far larger clone one base away. The chain uses TRBV6-9 and TRBJ1-1; D is perhaps TRBD1 (5 bases). Germline loops: CDR1 MNHGY, CDR2 SVAAGI. This CDR3 comprises 16 residues. CDR3 residues: CASSYAQGRSNTKAFF. In DNA form, the CDR3 reads TGTGCCAGCAGTTACGCTCAGGGAAGATCGAACACTAAAGCTTTCTTT.

Regarding this clonotype: A read error may produce the germline difference seen at one junction end. The chain has TRBV9 and TRBJ2-6, with D maybe TRBD1 (5 bases). CDR3 length equals 13 residues. Germline-derived CDR1 and CDR2 are SGDLS and YYNGEE. CDR3 region: CARSVAGANVLTF. CDR3 in DNA: TGTGCCAGGAGCGTAGCTGGGGCCAACGTCCTGACCTTC.

This chain links TRBV6-2 or TRBV6-3 with TRBJ2-2; D gene uncertain. Per germline, CDR1 MNHEY and CDR2 SVGEGT. V lost 7 bases and J 7 bases, leaving 16 bases between the germline ends. The CDR3 covers 14 residues. The CDR3 DNA reads TGTGCCAGCAAGCCTATCGTGGCTGTCGGGGAGCTGTTTTTT. Translation: CASKPIVAVGELFF.

This clonotype was detected many times. The chain combines TRBV6-1 with TRBJ1-4, with D possibly matching TRBD1 (6 bases). The length of the CDR3 is 14 residues. Germline CDR1 is MNHNS and CDR2 is SASEGT. V was cut by 7 bases and J by 7 bases, with 16 bases left in between. This chain's CDR3 is CASIRGLSGEKLFF. The CDR3 bases are TGTGCCAGCATTCGGGGGCTTAGTGGTGAAAAACTGTTTTTT.

Points on this clonotype: Its ends do not fully match the called genes, so a read error is possible. The chain combines TRBV12-3 or TRBV12-4 with TRBJ1-2; a possible D gene is TRBD1 (6 bases). The CDR3 loop spans 14 amino acids. This CDR3 is CACSYRVFYYGYTF. The CDR3 DNA is TGTGCCTGCAGCTACAGGGTATTCTACTATGGCTACACCTTC.

The V gene is TRBV7-3, the J gene TRBJ2-2; no reliable D call. The V end was cut by 1 base, the J end by 6 bases, with 6 bases between. Germline CDR1 reads SGHTA; CDR2 reads FQGTGA. This CDR3 has 13 residues. Here the CDR3 reads CASSLNFAGELFF. The CDR3 DNA sequence: TGTGCCAGCAGCTTAAATTTCGCCGGGGAGCTGTTTTTT.

This clonotype occurred many times. The V and J genes are TRBV4-2 and TRBJ1-3; D is ambiguous. V dropped 2 bases and J dropped 0 bases, with 8 bases sitting between them. The germline CDR1 and CDR2 sequences are LGHNA and YNFKEQ. CDR3 length: 15 residues. The CDR3, as DNA: TGTGCCAGCAGCCAATTGCTCACCTCTGGAAACACCATATATTTT. This sequence encodes CASSQLLTSGNTIYF.

This clonotype was observed at least ten times. The chain employs TRBV28 and TRBJ2-3; 8 positions match TRBD1. J gave up 2 bases and V 4 bases, and 2 bases lay outside the gene matches. CDR1 MDHEN and CDR2 SYDVKM come from the germline V gene. The CDR3 loop spans 14 amino acids. CDR3 loop: CASSWTGNTDTQYF. Written as DNA, the CDR3 is TGTGCCAGCAGTTGGACAGGGAACACAGATACGCAGTATTTT.

Concerning this clonotype: A far larger clone lies a single base away; this is likely a read error. This rearrangement joins TRBV6-2 or TRBV6-3 to TRBJ2-7, with D tentatively TRBD1 (5 bases). The CDR3 covers 15 residues. The V end was cut by 10 bases, the J end by 3 bases, with 22 bases between. The germline V gene has CDR1 MNHEY and CDR2 SVGEGT. For the CDR3, the DNA is TGTGCCACCCAGTCGGCAGACAGCTTCTACTACGAGCAGTACTTC. Its protein product is CATQSADSFYYEQYF.

Ten or more counts support this clonotype. The chain links TRBV6-1 to TRBJ2-2; D may be TRBD1 (5 bases). Trimming removed 6 bases from V and 1 base from J, with 12 bases in between. The germline CDR1 and CDR2 sequences are MNHNS and SASEGT. The length of the CDR3 is 15 residues. DNA for the CDR3: TGTGCCAGCAGCCCGGAAGGACAGAACACCGGGGAGCTGTTTTTT. Translation gives CASSPEGQNTGELFF.

For this clonotype: A much larger clonotype is one base distant, so this may be a read error. V gene TRBV3-1 combines with J gene TRBJ1-1; possibly TRBD1 for D (5 bases). V gave up 3 bases and J gave up 0 bases, with 11 bases separating them. CDR3 length: 15 residues. Per germline, CDR1 LGHDT and CDR2 YNNKEL (reference sequence). CDR3 DNA: TGTGCCAGCAGCCAGGGACGGGGCATGAACACTGAAGCTTTCTTT. This translates into CASSQGRGMNTEAFF.